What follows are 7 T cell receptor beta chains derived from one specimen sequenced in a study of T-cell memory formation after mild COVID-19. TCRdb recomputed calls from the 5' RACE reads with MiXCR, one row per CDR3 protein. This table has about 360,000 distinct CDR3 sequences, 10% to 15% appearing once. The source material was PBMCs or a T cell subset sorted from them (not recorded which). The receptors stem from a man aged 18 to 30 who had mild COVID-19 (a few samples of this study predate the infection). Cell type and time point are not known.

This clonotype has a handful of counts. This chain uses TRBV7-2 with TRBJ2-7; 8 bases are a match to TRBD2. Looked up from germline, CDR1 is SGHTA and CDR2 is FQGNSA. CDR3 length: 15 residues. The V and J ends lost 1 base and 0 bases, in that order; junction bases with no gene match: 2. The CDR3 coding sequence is TGTGCCAGCAGCTTAGACGGGACTAGCTCCTACGAGCAGTACTTC. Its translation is CASSLDGTSSYEQYF.

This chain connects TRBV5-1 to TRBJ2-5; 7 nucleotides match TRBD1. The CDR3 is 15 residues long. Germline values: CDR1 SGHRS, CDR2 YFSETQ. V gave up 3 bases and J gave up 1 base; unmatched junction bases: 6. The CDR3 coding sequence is TGCGCCAGCAGCTGGAGGACAGGAGGCCAAGAGACCCAGTACTTC. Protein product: CASSWRTGGQETQYF.

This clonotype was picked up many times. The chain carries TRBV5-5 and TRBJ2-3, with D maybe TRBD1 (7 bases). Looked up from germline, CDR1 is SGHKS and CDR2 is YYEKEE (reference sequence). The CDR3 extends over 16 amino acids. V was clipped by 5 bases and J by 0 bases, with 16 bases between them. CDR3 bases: TGTGCCAGCAGATCCCAGGGGGGATTTAGCACAGATACGCAGTATTTT. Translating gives CASRSQGGFSTDTQYF.

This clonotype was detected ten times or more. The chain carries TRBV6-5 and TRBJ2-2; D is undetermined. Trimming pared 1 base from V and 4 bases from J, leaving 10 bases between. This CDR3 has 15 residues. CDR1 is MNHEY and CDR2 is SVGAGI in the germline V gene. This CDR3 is CASSYYTDITGELFF. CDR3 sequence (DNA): TGTGCCAGCAGTTACTACACGGATATCACCGGGGAGCTGTTTTTT.

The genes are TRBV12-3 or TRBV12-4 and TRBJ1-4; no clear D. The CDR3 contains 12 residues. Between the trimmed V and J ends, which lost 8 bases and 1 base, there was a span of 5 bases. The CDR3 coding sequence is TGTGCCAGCGGTCGAACTAATGAAAAACTGTTTTTT. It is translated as CASGRTNEKLFF.

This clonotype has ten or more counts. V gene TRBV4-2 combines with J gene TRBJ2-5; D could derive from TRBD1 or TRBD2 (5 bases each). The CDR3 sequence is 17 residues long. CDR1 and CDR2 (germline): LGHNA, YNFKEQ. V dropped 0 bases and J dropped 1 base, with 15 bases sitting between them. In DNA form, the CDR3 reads TGTGCCAGCAGCCAAGAAGGGGCCGGGGTCGGCCAAGAGACCCAGTACTTC. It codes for CASSQEGAGVGQETQYF.

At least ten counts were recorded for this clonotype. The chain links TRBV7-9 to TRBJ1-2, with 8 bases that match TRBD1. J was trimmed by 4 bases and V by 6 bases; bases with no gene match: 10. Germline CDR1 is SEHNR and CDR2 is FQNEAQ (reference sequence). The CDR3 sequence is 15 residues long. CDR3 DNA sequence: TGTGCCAGCAGACCCGGACAGGGAGAATCCTATGGCTACACCTTC. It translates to CASRPGQGESYGYTF. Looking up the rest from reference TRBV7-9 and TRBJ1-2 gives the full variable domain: DTGVSQNPRHKITKRGQNVTFRCDPISEHNRLYWYRQTLGQGPEFLTYFQNEAQLEKSRLLSDRFSAERPKGSFSTLEIQRTEQGDSAMYLCASRPGQGESYGYTFGSGTRLTVV.